Listed below are T cell receptor beta chains from one sample, sequenced in a study of human T cells and chemical hapten exposure. TCRdb reprocessed the RACE reads via MiXCR and lists one record per CDR3 protein. Among a few hundred thousand distinct CDR3 sequences listed, around 5.5% were seen once. This material consisted of whole blood, taken in connection with sensitization to the hapten diphenylcyclopropenone (DPC). Receptor source: a woman aged 18-35 years with alopecia areata. Some clones in this sample may be carry-over from other donors' samples. Both conserved end residues are part of each CDR3. Part of the rows lack a size; the others show once, few, many or a class for expanded clones.

size	V	J	CDR3
few	TRBV5-6	TRBJ2-7	CASSLSQGLFSYEQYF
-	TRBV27	TRBJ2-7	CASSRTGTPPREQYF
-	TRBV6-1	TRBJ1-2	CASSEVTTAYTF
few	TRBV29-1	TRBJ2-5	CSVEKAAGETQYF
many	TRBV28	TRBJ2-1	CASSGSGQGYNEQFF
many	TRBV11-2	TRBJ1-3	CASSVTGTPSGNTIYF
few	TRBV5-1	TRBJ1-1	CASSLSSQNPEAFF
-	TRBV6-2/TRBV6-3	TRBJ1-5	CASSYPSRPQHF
many	TRBV5-1	TRBJ1-5	CASSLEGGYQPQHF
many	TRBV6-2/TRBV6-3	TRBJ2-3	CASSVTGRDTQYF
many	TRBV6-2/TRBV6-3	TRBJ2-3	CASSPPTTDTQYF
few	TRBV9	TRBJ2-2	CASSVEGLVSGELFF
-	TRBV6-1	TRBJ1-1	CASSPDRGLNTEAFF
many	TRBV4-1	TRBJ1-4	CASSQVRGNEKLFF
many	TRBV6-5	TRBJ1-6	CASSYASPLNSPLHF
many	TRBV10-3	TRBJ1-1	CETRDPRNTEAFF
few	TRBV7-9	TRBJ2-5	CASSLGWTGNLQETQYF
many	TRBV12-3/TRBV12-4	TRBJ1-4	CASTDRFLNEKLFF
few	TRBV5-1	TRBJ1-2	CASSLADRFYGYTF
-	TRBV28	TRBJ2-2	CASSPYIAGLANTGELFF
many	TRBV6-4	TRBJ2-2	CASRSGRDTGELFF
many	TRBV12-3/TRBV12-4	TRBJ2-1	CASRTRLAVTEQFF
few	TRBV4-2	TRBJ2-3	CASSQEGDSDTQYF
many	TRBV2	TRBJ2-1	CASSEVGGEVNEQFF
few	TRBV7-8	TRBJ2-1	CASSLAGGAGYNEQFF
few	TRBV20-1	TRBJ1-4	CSARDRGQGKKLFF
-	TRBV27	TRBJ1-6	CASSFWTGDGVLHF
many	TRBV5-1	TRBJ2-5	CASSLRTGSETQYF
few	TRBV10-3	TRBJ2-7	CAISESTRIEEQYF
many	TRBV12-3/TRBV12-4	TRBJ2-3	CASSSRGRGKLDTQYF
many	TRBV7-3	TRBJ2-3	CASSSLAGGTDTQYF
-	TRBV5-1	TRBJ2-5	CASSLAAREETQYF
few	TRBV20-1	TRBJ1-1	CSARDWGQANTEAFF
few	TRBV20-1	TRBJ2-7	CSARPLTGGPSSYEQYF
many	TRBV9	TRBJ1-4	CASSVGGSGEKLFF
few	TRBV2	TRBJ1-2	CASSVSSRGSGGYTF
once	TRBV27	TRBJ2-7	CASSPNGGASYEQYF
-	TRBV5-1	TRBJ2-2	CASSLYQGGTGELFF
many	TRBV20-1	TRBJ2-7	CSAQPDSNPYEQYF
-	TRBV4-2	TRBJ1-2	CASSQAGGIPYGYTF
few	TRBV20-1	TRBJ1-1	CSATLTGWTEAFF
-	TRBV25-1	TRBJ1-3	CASSEPGRDSGNTIYF
-	TRBV9	TRBJ2-3	CASSVGRETDTQYF
-	TRBV6-4	TRBJ1-2	CASISLNRRPGYTF
once	TRBV6-1	TRBJ2-6	CASSGWRGDSGANILTF